These 22 T cell receptor beta chains came from one sample sequenced in a study of blood T cell repertoires in COVID-19. The protocol was immunoSEQ multiplex PCR, while the TCRdb copy is restricted to in-frame clones and leaves out a portion. The repertoire holds 250,000 to 350,000 clones, with 90% as singletons. Sequenced material: PBMCs or T cells enriched from blood (not recorded which). The receptors originated from a young woman with acute COVID-19.

This rearrangement joins TRBV20-1 to TRBJ1-5; 7 bases fit TRBD1. Germline V gives CDR1 DFQATT, CDR2 SNEGSKA (reference sequence). The CDR3 loop spans 14 amino acids. With V trimmed by 3 bases and J by 3 bases, 5 bases remained unmatched. The CDR3 nucleotides read TGCAGTGCTAGTCCCAGGGGGGCCAATCAGCCCCAGCATTTT. Protein sequence: CSASPRGANQPQHF.

The rearrangement uses TRBV5-3 and TRBJ1-1; TRBD1 matches 8 bases. TRBV5-3 is designated an ORF whose function remains uncertain. The CDR3 length is 14 residues. Unmatched junction bases numbered 6, after V lost 4 bases and J lost 4 bases. The CDR3 DNA reads as TGTGCCAGAAGCCGGGGACAGGTGCTCACTGAAGCTTTCTTT. Protein: CARSRGQVLTEAFF.

This rearrangement joins TRBV9 to TRBJ1-5; D is unclear. V lost 7 bases to trimming and J lost 1 base, with 12 bases between them. The CDR3 has 14 amino acids. CDR1 and CDR2 from the germline V gene are SGDLS and YYNGEE. CDR3 loop: CASGAGMSNQPQHF. CDR3 in DNA: TGTGCCAGCGGAGCTGGTATGAGCAATCAGCCCCAGCATTTT.

The chain couples TRBV7-2 to TRBJ1-5; 7 bases agree with TRBD1. Trimming at V came to 1 base and at J to 6 bases, leaving 6 bases not matched to a gene. This CDR3 comprises 15 residues. CDR1 SGHTA and CDR2 FQGNSA come from the germline V gene. The CDR3 region has the DNA TGTGCCAGCAGCTTAGTCGCAGGGGGAGGTCAGCCCCAGCATTTT. Translating gives CASSLVAGGGQPQHF.

This chain links TRBV10-3 with TRBJ1-1; D is undetermined. Germline lookup yields CDR1 ENHRY and CDR2 SYGVKD. This CDR3 has 13 amino acids. Trimming took 8 bases from V and 3 from J, leaving 13 bases between them. CDR3 amino acids: CAIVGVRDTEAFF. DNA for the CDR3: TGTGCCATCGTGGGAGTGAGGGACACTGAAGCTTTCTTT.

The gene calls are TRBV7-9 and TRBJ2-1; 7 bases map to TRBD2. The CDR3 loop spans 16 amino acids. The germline V gene has CDR1 SEHNR and CDR2 FQNEAQ (reference sequence). Unmatched junction bases numbered 7, after V lost 0 bases and J lost 5 bases. The CDR3 protein is CASSLARAGENNEQFF. The DNA of the CDR3 is TGTGCCAGCAGCTTAGCAAGGGCGGGAGAGAACAATGAGCAGTTCTTC.

The rearrangement uses TRBV18 and TRBJ1-2; D is unclear. This CDR3 is 17 amino acids long. Trimming left V 3 bases short and J 2 bases short, with 19 bases between. The germline CDR1 and CDR2 sequences are KGHSH and LQKENI. The CDR3 DNA is TGTGCCAGCTCACCTACAAGTTATCAGGTGCTCAACTATGGCTACACCTTC. This sequence encodes CASSPTSYQVLNYGYTF.

CDR3 sequence reads: CASSHEDIRTEAFF. The CDR3 DNA is TGCGCCAGCAGTCACGAGGACATTCGCACTGAAGCTTTCTTT. The chain carries TRBV23-1 and TRBJ1-1, with D perhaps matching TRBD1 (5 bases). TRBV23-1 is labeled an ORF, and its function is uncertain. Trimming stripped 3 bases from V and 4 bases from J, with 12 bases between. The CDR3 spans 14 residues.

V is TRBV12-5 and J is TRBJ2-2; TRBD1 agrees at 8 bases. Germline V gene lookup returns CDR1 LGHNT and CDR2 FRNRAP. The V gene end was trimmed by 0 bases and the J gene end by 5 bases; junction bases not matched to a gene: 11. The CDR3 covers 18 residues. The chain's CDR3 is CASGLVRQGAYQTGELFF. DNA of the CDR3: TGTGCTAGTGGTTTGGTACGCCAGGGGGCCTACCAGACCGGGGAGCTGTTTTTT.

The chain is built from TRBV7-9 and TRBJ1-3; 9 bases line up with TRBD1. Germline V gives CDR1 SEHNR, CDR2 FQNEAQ (reference sequence). CDR3 size: 16 residues. J gave up 6 bases and V 1 base, and 7 bases lay outside the gene matches. CDR3 loop: CASSLVGQGIENTIYF. The CDR3 DNA is TGTGCCAGCAGCTTAGTGGGACAGGGTATTGAAAACACCATATATTTT.

The chain uses TRBV16 and TRBJ2-1, with a possible D match to TRBD2 (5 bases). The CDR3 extends over 16 amino acids. The germline V gene encodes CDR1 KGHSY and CDR2 FQNENV. V was pared by 2 bases and J by 11 bases, with 22 bases between. In DNA, the CDR3 is TGTGCCAGCAGCCAACGAGGCGGGTCCCCCAGGTACCAGCAGTTCTTC. Protein sequence: CASSQRGGSPRYQQFF. The complete variable domain, with remaining parts taken from reference TRBV16 and TRBJ2-1, reads GEEVAQTPKHLVRGEGQKAKLYCAPIKGHSYVFWYQQVLKNEFKFLISFQNENVFDETGMPKERFSAKCLPNSPCSLEIQATKLEDSAVYFCASSQRGGSPRYQQFFGPGTRLTVL.

In its sample, this clone was seen once. The rearrangement links TRBV5-6 to TRBJ1-2; D gene ambiguous. The CDR3 sequence is 14 residues long. CDR1 SGHDT and CDR2 YYEEEE come from the germline V gene. V was clipped by 0 bases and J by 5 bases, with 11 bases between them. The CDR3, as DNA: TGTGCCAGCAGCTTGGGGAGCACTCGGTATGGCTACACCTTC. It yields the protein CASSLGSTRYGYTF.

The chain has TRBV28 and TRBJ1-2; tentative D call: TRBD1 (6 bases). CDR3 length: 13 amino acids. Germline CDR1 MDHEN, CDR2 SYDVKM. Trimming shortened V by 6 bases and J by 2 bases, and 10 bases separated the two germline ends. The CDR3 coding sequence is TGTGCCAGCAGACAGGACAGAAACTATGGCTACACCTTC. Translation gives CASRQDRNYGYTF.

V and J are TRBV6-2 or TRBV6-3 and TRBJ2-2, with unresolved D. V was cut by 2 bases and J by 5 bases, with 6 bases left in between. The CDR3 consists of 13 residues. CDR1 and CDR2 from the germline V gene are MNHEY and SVGEGT. CDR3 in DNA: TGTGCCAGCAGTTACAAGGAGACCGGGGAGCTGTTTTTT. Amino acids: CASSYKETGELFF.

This clone was counted once. The rearrangement joins TRBV11-2 to TRBJ2-1, with 11 bases lining up with TRBD2. The CDR3 contains 15 residues. J was trimmed by 4 bases and V by 3 bases; bases with no gene match: 2. The germline V gene has CDR1 SGHAT and CDR2 FQNNGV. The DNA for the CDR3 is TGTGCCAGCAGCTTTAGCGGGGGGGAGTACAATGAGCAGTTCTTC. The encoded protein is CASSFSGGEYNEQFF.

J is TRBJ2-3 and V is TRBV5-4; 7 nucleotides line up with TRBD2. Trimming at V came to 4 bases and at J to 1 base, leaving 3 bases not matched to a gene. The CDR3 length is 14 residues. Looked up from germline, CDR1 is SGHNT and CDR2 is YYREEE (reference sequence). This CDR3 reads CASSLGGGTDTQYF. Written as DNA, the CDR3 is TGTGCCAGCAGCCTTGGGGGGGGCACAGATACGCAGTATTTT.

The chain has TRBV9 and TRBJ1-5, with no clear D. Trimming pared 0 bases from V and 6 bases from J, leaving 7 bases between. The CDR3 sequence is 13 residues long. Germline loops: CDR1 SGDLS, CDR2 YYNGEE. The CDR3 region has the DNA TGTGCCAGCAGCGTAGCCGCGGGTCAGCCCCAGCATTTT. It is translated as CASSVAAGQPQHF.

This clone was found a few times. This chain joins TRBV28 and TRBJ1-6, with no clear D. V lost 3 bases, J lost 0 bases, and 3 bases lay in between. Germline V gene sequence: CDR1 MDHEN, CDR2 SYDVKM. This CDR3 comprises 14 residues. The CDR3 sequence is CASSFISYNSPLHF. The CDR3 nucleotides are TGTGCCAGCAGTTTTATCTCCTATAATTCACCCCTCCACTTT.

This rearrangement joins TRBV28 to TRBJ1-1; 7 positions agree with TRBD1. The length of the CDR3 is 15 residues. The junction had 9 bases not matched to a gene; V was cut back by 7 bases and J by 1 base. Germline-derived CDR1 and CDR2 are MDHEN and SYDVKM. CDR3 DNA: TGTGCCAGCACCGATCACAGGGGCAGGAACACTGAAGCTTTCTTT. Translated, it gives CASTDHRGRNTEAFF.

J is TRBJ2-2 and V is TRBV7-8; TRBD2 is a possible D gene (5 bases). The ends were cut back, 6 bases at V and 0 bases at J, with 17 bases in the middle. CDR1 SGHVS and CDR2 FQNEAQ come from the germline V gene. The CDR3 spans 17 residues. The DNA for the CDR3 is TGTGCCAGCAGGGAGGCGCGTTTAAGGTCGAACACCGGGGAGCTGTTTTTT. Its translation: CASREARLRSNTGELFF.

The chain recombines TRBV18 with TRBJ2-6, with D tentatively TRBD1 (6 bases). The length of the CDR3 is 17 residues. The germline V gene has CDR1 KGHSH and CDR2 LQKENI. V shed 3 bases and J shed 0 bases, with 12 bases lying between them. In nucleotides, the CDR3 is TGTGCCAGCTCACCCGGACAGCCGCGCTCTGGGGCCAACGTCCTGACTTTC. Its protein is CASSPGQPRSGANVLTF.

A few counts support this clone. This rearrangement joins TRBV3-1 (or the pseudogene TRBV3-2) to TRBJ1-1, with no clear D. Trimming removed 0 bases from V and 1 base from J, with 12 bases in between. The germline gives CDR1 LGHDT, CDR2 YNNKEL (reference sequence). The CDR3 extends over 16 amino acids. The CDR3 sequence: CASSQESRGTNTEAFF. For the CDR3, the DNA is TGTGCCAGCAGCCAAGAGTCCAGAGGCACGAACACTGAAGCTTTCTTT.